A selection of T cell receptor beta chains follows, all from one sample in a study of blood T cell repertoires in COVID-19. Profiled with immunoSEQ multiplex PCR; TCRdb holds only in-frame clones, not every one. The data contain about 97,000 clones, 84% of them seen just once; the ten biggest clones take up just under 10%. Sequences were obtained from peripheral blood. These receptors were collected from a man between 35 and 55 years old with active or convalescent COVID-19. CDR3s include the opening cysteine and the closing phenylalanine or tryptophan. D genes are given only for firm matches. Size values are once, few and many counts, or a class for expanded clones, and some rows have none.

D gene	clone size	V gene	J gene	CDR3 DNA	CDR3 protein
.	.	TRBV19	TRBJ1-3	TGTGCCAGTACCCGGGGGGGGTCTGGAAACACCATATATTTT	CASTRGGSGNTIYF
TRBD2	.	TRBV10-3	TRBJ2-5	TGTGCCATCAGTGGGGGACTAGCGGGGGTCAGGGAGACCCAGTACTTC	CAISGGLAGVRETQYF
TRBD2	once	TRBV25-1	TRBJ2-1	TGTGCCAGCAGTGAATTGTCGAGCGGGGGGGCAAATGAGCAGTTCTTC	CASSELSSGGANEQFF
.	few	TRBV9	TRBJ2-7	TGTGCCAGCAGCGTAGCAACATCGGAGGCCTACGAGCAGTACTTC	CASSVATSEAYEQYF
TRBD1	.	TRBV7-9	TRBJ1-5	TGTGCCAGCAGCCAGGGGGGTAGCAATCAGCCCCAGCATTTT	CASSQGGSNQPQHF
TRBD1	.	TRBV19	TRBJ2-5	TGTGCCAGTAGTCCAACCGGGACGCCCAGGGGGGAGACCCAGTACTTC	CASSPTGTPRGETQYF
TRBD1	.	TRBV7-3	TRBJ2-3	TGTGCCAGCAGCACACAGGGGGCTTGGACAGATACGCAGTATTTT	CASSTQGAWTDTQYF
TRBD2	.	TRBV6-1	TRBJ2-3	TGTGCCAGCAGTGAAGCTAGCGGGGGGGCCACAGATACGCAGTATTTT	CASSEASGGATDTQYF
TRBD2	.	TRBV30	TRBJ2-1	TGTGCCTGGAGACCTCCTACTAGCGGGGGACATAATGAGCAGTTCTTC	CAWRPPTSGGHNEQFF
.	.	TRBV5-1	TRBJ2-5	TGCGCCAGCAGCTTGGACGGGAACATTGGGGAGACCCAGTACTTC	CASSLDGNIGETQYF
.	.	TRBV7-2	TRBJ1-2	TGTGCCAGCAGCCATAACAGGGATACCTCCTATGGCTACACCTTC	CASSHNRDTSYGYTF
TRBD2	few	TRBV12-3/TRBV12-4	TRBJ2-7	TGTGCCAGCAGCTCGGGGGGGCATTACGAGCAGTACTTC	CASSSGGHYEQYF
TRBD1	.	TRBV6-5	TRBJ1-3	TGTGCCAGCAATACAGGGGGCGCCGGGGGAAACACCATATATTTT	CASNTGGAGGNTIYF
.	.	TRBV18	TRBJ1-3	TGTGCCAGCTCACCACTAGGACAGATCTCTGGAAACACCATATATTTT	CASSPLGQISGNTIYF
.	.	TRBV6-1	TRBJ1-3	TGTGCCAGCAGTGAAGAGGCTAGTGGTGGAAACACCATATATTTT	CASSEEASGGNTIYF
.	.	TRBV27	TRBJ1-5	TGTGCCAGCAGTTTCAGGGGAAATAGCAATCAGCCCCAGCATTTT	CASSFRGNSNQPQHF
TRBD1	.	TRBV4-3	TRBJ1-1	TGCGCCAGCAGCCGGAAGGCTGACAGGGATGGAACTGAAGCTTTCTTT	CASSRKADRDGTEAFF
TRBD1	.	TRBV6-5	TRBJ1-2	TGTGCCAGCATAGTTCGACAGGGAACTAACTATGGCTACACCTTC	CASIVRQGTNYGYTF
.	.	TRBV5-1	TRBJ2-2	TGCGCCAGCAGCTCACAGGACCCGGGGGCCGGGGAGCTGTTTTTT	CASSSQDPGAGELFF
.	.	TRBV6-5	TRBJ2-1	TGTGCCAGCAGTCCGGGAGTGAATGAGCAGTTCTTC	CASSPGVNEQFF
.	.	TRBV7-2	TRBJ2-1	TGTGCCAGCAGCTTAGTTTCGAGCTCCTACAATGAGCAGTTCTTC	CASSLVSSSYNEQFF
.	few	TRBV2	TRBJ1-4	TGTGCCAGCAGTGAACAAGGAGGTTGGGAAAAACTGTTTTTT	CASSEQGGWEKLFF
TRBD2	.	TRBV6-5	TRBJ2-3	TGTGCCAGCATCCCACTAGCGGGGGGGCCCCATACGCAGTATTTT	CASIPLAGGPHTQYF
TRBD1	.	TRBV29-1	TRBJ1-4	TGCAGCGCAGGTGGACAGGGCGGAGAAAAACTGTTTTTT	CSAGGQGGEKLFF
.	.	TRBV18	TRBJ2-5	TGTGCCAGCTCACCGGCGAGAGGGACATCCCAAGAGACCCAGTACTTC	CASSPARGTSQETQYF
TRBD1	.	TRBV19	TRBJ1-2	TGTGCCAGTAGATCCGGGACAGGGGGCCTGGGCTACACCTTC	CASRSGTGGLGYTF